Listed here are 14 T cell receptor beta chains from one sample, sequenced in a study of blood T cell repertoires in COVID-19. Method: immunoSEQ multiplex PCR; TCRdb's copy keeps in-frame clones and lacks some. The sample carries approximately 250,000 clones, 85% recorded once. Sequenced material: peripheral blood. Every receptor here comes from a man in his forties or fifties with COVID-19, enrolled during active disease.

This chain joins TRBV18 and TRBJ2-5; D unresolved. Germline values: CDR1 KGHSH, CDR2 LQKENI. Deletions cut 3 bases from V and 5 bases from J, with 16 bases between. This CDR3 is built from 15 residues. The CDR3, as DNA: TGTGCCAGCTCACCGTTGAGACAAAACGCGGAGACCCAGTACTTC. Its translation: CASSPLRQNAETQYF.

The V call is TRBV27, the J call TRBJ2-7; TRBD2 might be the D (5 bases). Germline-derived CDR1 and CDR2 are MNHEY and SMNVEV (reference sequence). V gave up 2 bases and J gave up 1 base, with 6 bases separating them. This CDR3 contains 13 residues. The DNA of the CDR3 is TGTGCCAGCAGTTTAGCGGGTTCCTACGAGCAGTACTTC. Its protein is CASSLAGSYEQYF.

The V gene is TRBV15, the J gene TRBJ1-5, with TRBD1 matching over 8 bases. This CDR3 has 17 residues. The J segment lost 1 base and the V segment lost 3 bases, leaving 8 bases of the junction unmatched. Germline V gene data show CDR1 as LNHNV and CDR2 as YYDKDF (reference sequence). CDR3: CATSRGRTGRSNQPQHF. The CDR3 nucleotides read TGTGCCACCAGCAGGGGAAGGACAGGGCGGAGCAATCAGCCCCAGCATTTT.

The V call is TRBV7-9, the J call TRBJ1-2; D is perhaps TRBD1 (5 bases). The CDR3 extends over 15 amino acids. V dropped 3 bases and J dropped 3 bases, with 14 bases sitting between them. Germline V lookup: CDR1 SEHNR, CDR2 FQNEAQ (reference sequence). The chain's CDR3 is CASSLSDGGYYGYTF. The CDR3 DNA reads TGTGCCAGCAGCTTGTCCGATGGGGGGTACTATGGCTACACCTTC.

This chain links TRBV11-2 with TRBJ2-7; TRBD1 is a possible D gene (6 bases). With 5 bases removed from V and 2 bases from J, the gap between germline ends came to 16 bases. This CDR3 has 15 residues. Per the germline V gene, CDR1 is SGHAT and CDR2 is FQNNGV. DNA of the CDR3: TGTGCCAGCAGCCTACCGCCAGGGGCCCCCTACGAGCAGTACTTC. Its translation: CASSLPPGAPYEQYF.

Points on this clone: The junction differs from germline at one of its ends, possibly a read error. The chain combines TRBV7-7 with TRBJ2-1; D possibly corresponds to TRBD1 (6 bases). The CDR3 is 16 amino acids. Germline CDR1 and CDR2: SSHAT and FNYEAQ (reference sequence). The CDR3 region is CASSPTGIGSYNEQFF. In nucleotides, the CDR3 is TGTGCTAGCAGCCCCACAGGGATTGGTTCCTACAATGAGCAGTTCTTC.

The V call is TRBV9, the J call TRBJ1-2; 8 nucleotides align to TRBD1. Losses at the gene ends were 0 bases for V and 4 bases for J; bases not matched to a gene: 8. The CDR3 loop spans 16 amino acids. Germline assignment: CDR1 SGDLS and CDR2 YYNGEE. In DNA form, the CDR3 reads TGTGCCAGCAGCGTAGAGGCAGGGGGCGTCTTCTATGGCTACACCTTC. It encodes CASSVEAGGVFYGYTF.

The chain carries TRBV9 and TRBJ2-6; D gene unclear. CDR1 and CDR2 (germline): SGDLS, YYNGEE. This CDR3 comprises 14 residues. V was clipped by 4 bases and J by 0 bases, with 5 bases between them. CDR3 coding DNA: TGTGCCAGCAGCCTTTACTCTGGGGCCAACGTCCTGACTTTC. This sequence encodes CASSLYSGANVLTF. The whole variable domain, filled in from reference TRBV9 and TRBJ2-6, reads DSGVTQTPKHLITATGQRVTLRCSPRSGDLSVYWYQQSLDQGLQFLIQYYNGEERAKGNILERFSAQQFPDLHSELNLSSLELGDSALYFCASSLYSGANVLTFGAGSRLTVL.

This chain connects TRBV11-2 to TRBJ1-3; 9 bases are shared with TRBD1. Germline V gene sequence: CDR1 SGHAT, CDR2 FQNNGV. CDR3 length: 16 amino acids. V lost 4 bases and J lost 3; bases outside the gene matches: 7. The CDR3 DNA reads as TGTGCCAGCAGCTCGCGGGACAGGGTCGGTGGAAACACCATATATTTT. Translated: CASSSRDRVGGNTIYF.

Only a few counts were recorded for this clone. The V and J genes are TRBV30 and TRBJ2-7; TRBD1 aligns across 8 bases. J was trimmed by 7 bases and V by 3 bases; bases with no gene match: 8. CDR1 is GTSNPN, CDR2 SVGIG, per germline (reference sequence). The CDR3 has 13 residues. The CDR3 spells CAWRGQGAREQYF. The CDR3 coding sequence is TGTGCCTGGAGGGGCCAGGGGGCGAGGGAGCAGTACTTC.

This chain uses TRBV4-1 with TRBJ1-5; D unclear. This CDR3 contains 15 residues. Per germline, CDR1 MGHRA and CDR2 YSYEKL. The germline V and J ends were trimmed by 1 base and 5 bases, with 12 bases remaining between them. The CDR3 DNA reads as TGCGCCAGCAGCCAAGGGTCGGGTTGGGATCAGCCCCAGCATTTT. It yields the protein CASSQGSGWDQPQHF.

V gene TRBV28 combines with J gene TRBJ1-3; 9 bases fit TRBD1. CDR1 and CDR2 (germline): MDHEN, SYDVKM. The length of the CDR3 is 15 residues. After removal of 4 bases from V and 1 base from J, the junction contained 2 bases not matched to a gene. The CDR3 DNA is TGTGCCAGCAGTTGGGGACAGGGTTCTGGAAACACCATATATTTT. This encodes CASSWGQGSGNTIYF.

The chain couples TRBV10-3 to TRBJ1-4; D remains unclear. V was trimmed by 0 bases and J by 7 bases, leaving 12 bases between them. This CDR3 is built from 15 residues. The germline V gene encodes CDR1 ENHRY and CDR2 SYGVKD. CDR3 DNA: TGTGCCATCAGTGAGTCAAGGGAGGCCAGTGAAAAACTGTTTTTT. Its protein is CAISESREASEKLFF.

This clone showed up just once. The chain joins TRBV5-4 to TRBJ1-4; D might be TRBD1 (6 bases). The CDR3 loop spans 14 amino acids. Trimming shortened V by 4 bases and J by 8 bases, and 15 bases separated the two germline ends. The V gene's germline CDR1 is SGHNT and CDR2 YYREEE (reference sequence). CDR3 protein: CASSPSGGGEKLFF. The CDR3 DNA is TGTGCCAGCAGCCCTTCCGGGGGGGGCGAAAAACTGTTTTTT. Full variable domain (missing parts from reference TRBV5-4 and TRBJ1-4): ETGVTQSPTHLIKTRGQQVTLRCSSQSGHNTVSWYQQALGQGPQFIFQYYREEENGRGNFPPRFSGLQFPNYSSELNVNALELDDSALYLCASSPSGGGEKLFFGSGTQLSVL.